This note documents a single T cell receptor beta chain sequence. The table came from immunoSEQ multiplex PCR; TCRdb's copy has only in-frame clones and leaves some out. There are tens of thousands of clones in the sample; roughly 83% occur only once, and 27% lies in the top ten. These data belong to a study of T cell responses to AZD1222 COVID-19 vaccine. J was trimmed by 1 base and V by 0 bases; bases with no gene match: 2. Germline loops: CDR1 MGHRA, CDR2 YSYEKL. This CDR3 is 16 amino acids long. This sample comprised peripheral blood, obtained on day 0 of AZD1222 vaccination. The receptor was derived from an adult in good health. The J gene is TRBJ2-3, the V gene TRBV4-1; 9 positions agree with TRBD2. This CDR3 reads CASSQDASGGTDTQYF. CDR3 bases: TGCGCCAGCAGCCAAGACGCTAGCGGGGGCACAGATACGCAGTATTTT.